This TCR beta chain originates from a study of patients and donors after allogeneic stem cell transplantation. The CDR3 extends over 15 amino acids. V was clipped by 8 bases and J by 0 bases; unmatched bases: 9. CDR1 is KGHSH and CDR2 is LQKENI in the germline V gene. TCRdb itself ran the RT-PCR reads through MiXCR, one entry per CDR3 protein. This table has 200,000 to 250,000 distinct CDR3 sequences, less than 50% appearing once. This TCR was recovered from a human donor who was either an allogeneic HSCT recipient or a stem cell or donor lymphocyte infusion donor (not recorded which). It is not recorded whose cells these are; they may come from a transplant donor. V and J are TRBV18 and TRBJ2-7; TRBD1 aligns across 8 bases. Sequencing input: blood, either unsorted or a sorted T cell fraction (not recorded which). CDR3 in amino acids: CASNPRQGSSYEQYF. The DNA of the CDR3 is TGTGCCAGCAACCCCCGACAGGGGAGCTCCTACGAGCAGTACTTC.